This T cell receptor (beta chain) is drawn from a study of beta chain features in type 1 diabetes. Sorting with CD45RO/CCR7/CD25/CD127/CD95/CD27 yielded naive, central memory, regulatory and stem-like memory CD4+ cells. Study-wide results and limits: Junctions at VDJ sites from type 1 diabetes patients had fewer insertions and more deletions. High TCR expression in some cells could lead to their over-representation in cDNA sequencing. TCRB repertoires of naive, central memory and Treg cells appeared more similar among patients than among healthy donors.

As regards this clone: Its antigen is not identified.

All of the isolated RNA was reverse transcribed, so expressed TCRB transcripts were sequenced. Sequenced by immunoSEQ multiplex PCR; TCRdb stores in-frame clones only, minus some. Of 200,000 to 250,000 clones listed, roughly a tenth were seen once; the top ten hold over 1%. The CDR3 has 16 residues. V was trimmed by 2 bases and J by 0 bases, leaving 11 bases between them. Germline V gene data show CDR1 as LNHNV and CDR2 as YYDKDF (reference sequence). This TCR derives from a man between 18 and 29 years old in good health. Sequencing was done on a sample of central memory CD4+ T cells from blood. This chain uses TRBV15 with TRBJ2-1; D may be TRBD2 (6 bases). In nucleotides, the CDR3 is TGTGCCACCAGCAGACCCGGGGGTACCTCCTACAATGAGCAGTTCTTC. This encodes CATSRPGGTSYNEQFF.